Presented here are 11 T cell receptor beta chains from one specimen sequenced in a study of CD8 T cells in Susac syndrome. The RNA input was roughly 0.5 to 1 ug, and it was reverse transcribed with random hexamers. Via MiXCR, TCRdb re-called the immunoSEQ multiplex PCR reads, giving one row per CDR3 protein. The sample yields 250,000 to 300,000 distinct CDR3 sequences, approximately 89% seen once. The specimen was CD8+ T cells from PBMCs. These receptors all stem from a human donor with multiple sclerosis.

This clonotype showed up just once. This rearrangement joins TRBV12-3 or TRBV12-4 to TRBJ2-7; 8 bases match TRBD1. After removal of 3 bases from V and 3 bases from J, the junction contained 10 bases not matched to a gene. The CDR3 is made up of 16 amino acids. This CDR3 reads CASSLSQGVKVYEQYF. For the CDR3, the DNA is TGTGCCAGCAGTTTGTCACAGGGGGTTAAGGTCTACGAGCAGTACTTC.

The chain joins TRBV7-2 to TRBJ2-1, with D hard to call. The V and J ends lost 2 bases and 9 bases respectively, with 11 bases between them. The CDR3 is 13 amino acids. Germline-derived CDR1 and CDR2 are SGHTA and FQGNSA. DNA for the CDR3: TGTGCCAGCAGCTTACCATTGGTGGGTGAGCAGTTCTTC. Translated: CASSLPLVGEQFF.

The chain uses TRBV4-3 and TRBJ2-1, with D possibly TRBD1 on 5 matching bases. The CDR3 sequence is 18 residues long. The V end lost 4 bases, the J end lost 6 bases, and 25 bases lay between the germline ends. CDR1 is LGHNA and CDR2 is YSLEER in the germline V gene. Here the CDR3 DNA reads TGCGCCAGCAGCCCAGACGCAAGTTCGACCGACAGCCGCAATGAGCAGTTCTTC. Encoded protein: CASSPDASSTDSRNEQFF.

V gene TRBV2 combines with J gene TRBJ1-6; D remains unclear. Germline V gene data show CDR1 as SNHLY and CDR2 as FYNNEI. The CDR3 runs 15 residues. Trimming took off 7 bases at V and 6 bases at J, with 16 bases between the two ends. The CDR3 sequence: CASTRSIVVNSPLHF. CDR3 coding DNA: TGTGCCAGCACAAGGAGTATCGTCGTTAATTCACCCCTCCACTTT.

The genes are TRBV6-2 or TRBV6-3 and TRBJ2-7; a possible D gene is TRBD2 (6 bases). The CDR3 is 15 amino acids. V was shortened by 5 bases and J by 3 bases, with 17 bases between the two germline ends. Per germline, CDR1 MNHEY and CDR2 SVGEGT. CDR3 coding DNA: TGTGCCAGCAGTCTTCTGACTAGTCTCGGCTACGAGCAGTACTTC. This encodes CASSLLTSLGYEQYF.

This chain links TRBV28 with TRBJ1-2; 12 bases agree with TRBD1. The germline V gene encodes CDR1 MDHEN and CDR2 SYDVKM. Unmatched junction bases numbered 6, after V lost 6 bases and J lost 7 bases. The CDR3 has 14 amino acids. The CDR3 is CASRSGTGGTGYTF. The CDR3 nucleotides read TGTGCCAGCAGATCCGGGACAGGGGGCACTGGCTACACCTTC.

V gene TRBV12-3 or TRBV12-4 combines with J gene TRBJ1-2; D uncertain. V was pared by 8 bases and J by 0 bases, with 10 bases between. The CDR3 contains 13 residues. The CDR3 coding sequence is TGTGCCAGCTCAGCGTTAGCTAACTATGGCTACACCTTC. Residues: CASSALANYGYTF.

This clonotype was detected only a few times. This CDR3 is CASSYSTTPGLLRETQYF. The CDR3 nucleotides read TGTGCCAGCAGTTACTCGACGACCCCGGGACTACTAAGGGAGACCCAGTACTTC. V is TRBV6-2 or TRBV6-3 and J is TRBJ2-5; 7 nucleotides match TRBD2. V trimming: 0 bases; J trimming: 5 bases; junction bases outside the gene matches: 15. CDR3 length: 18 residues. In germline, CDR1 is MNHEY, CDR2 SVGEGT.

Notes on this clonotype: This may stem from a read error, because a much larger clone lies one nucleotide away. This chain joins TRBV7-9 and TRBJ2-3; D uncertain. The CDR3 extends over 12 amino acids. The germline gives CDR1 SEHNR, CDR2 FQNEAQ (reference sequence). In nucleotides, the CDR3 is TGTGCCAGCAGCTTAAGTACAGATACGCGGTATTTT. Amino acid sequence: CASSLSTDTRYF. The variable domain in full, with the rest retrieved from reference TRBV7-9 and TRBJ2-3, is DTGVSQNPRHKITKRGQNVTFRCDPISEHNRLYWYRQTLGQGPEFLTYFQNEAQLEKSRLLSDRFSAERPKGSFSTLEIQRTEQGDSAMYLCASSLSTDTRYFGPGTRLTVL.

The chain uses TRBV6-2 or TRBV6-3 and TRBJ1-2; TRBD1 matches at 8 bases. V gave up 5 bases and J gave up 4 bases; unmatched junction bases: 6. The CDR3 contains 14 residues. Germline CDR1 MNHEY, CDR2 SVGEGT. The CDR3 reads CASSDPGTGYGYTF. CDR3 in DNA: TGTGCCAGCAGTGACCCCGGGACAGGCTATGGCTACACCTTC.

This clonotype has a single count. The V and J genes are TRBV29-1 and TRBJ2-7; the D call may be TRBD1 or TRBD2 (5 bases each). This CDR3 contains 16 residues. Germline lookup yields CDR1 SQVTM and CDR2 ANQGSEA. Trimming pared 3 bases from V and 0 bases from J, leaving 18 bases between. The CDR3 coding sequence is TGCAGCGTTGAGGGGACCACAACCGAGGGCTCCTACGAGCAGTACTTC. This translates into CSVEGTTTEGSYEQYF.